This T cell receptor (beta chain) is drawn from a study of T-cell reconstitution after alpha-beta-depleted transplantation in children. Study results and limitations: Elevated TCRbeta diversity at day 60 was traced, in some patients, to surviving recipient T cells and thymic progenitors.

The TCRbeta library incorporated unique molecular identifiers. A single record per CDR3 protein comes from TCRdb applying MiXCR to the PCR reads. This sample has under 750,000 distinct CDR3 sequences, with 23% found just once. Ten or more counts support this clonotype. What it recognizes is unknown. This TCR derives from a boy younger than two who had a stem cell transplant for acute myeloid leukemia, so the T cells may come from the graft donor. The specimen comprised PBMCs, mostly from graft donor cells, sampled 360 days after TCRalphabeta/CD19-depleted stem cell transplant.

The CDR3 DNA reads as TGTGCCATCAGTGAGTCCGTATTGCCGTCGGAGACCCAGTACTTC. This codes for CAISESVLPSETQYF. The chain carries TRBV10-3 and TRBJ2-5; D not resolved. This CDR3 is 15 amino acids long. The germline V and J ends were trimmed by 0 bases and 5 bases, with 13 bases remaining between them. In germline, CDR1 is ENHRY, CDR2 SYGVKD.